This T cell receptor (beta chain) was profiled in a study of OX40 agonist ivuxolimab in advanced cancers. The wider study: The dose-escalation cohort had hepatocellular carcinoma, melanoma, renal cell or head and neck cancer. Findings and caveats of the study: Both blood CD4+ and CD8+ T cells showed clonal growth by week 6 at 0.1 to 3.0 mg/kg. CD4+ T cells averaged fewer expanded clones than CD8+ T cells.

For this clone: Its antigen remains unknown.

Here immunoSEQ multiplex PCR was the method, and the copy in TCRdb shows in-frame clones only, minus some. The table has 65,000 to 80,000 clones, almost 85% seen once. The starting material was CD4+ or CD8+ T cells sorted from blood, obtained in a trial of the OX40 agonist ivuxolimab. This clonotype originated in an adult with an advanced solid tumor such as melanoma, head and neck, liver or kidney cancer.

CDR3 nucleotide sequence: TGTGCCAGCAGCTGGGCTACTTGGGACAGGGATTATAGCAATCAGCCCCAGCATTTT. It specifies CASSWATWDRDYSNQPQHF. The chain combines TRBV7-2 with TRBJ1-5, with 9 bases aligning to TRBD1. This CDR3 comprises 19 residues. Germline CDR1 and CDR2: SGHTA and FQGNSA. V lost 4 bases and J lost 0; bases outside the gene matches: 13.